The T cell receptor (beta chain) described here comes from a study of T cell changes during pregnancy in multiple sclerosis. The table came from immunoSEQ multiplex PCR; TCRdb's copy has only in-frame clones and leaves some out. The profile shows tens of thousands of clones, approximately 90% of them singletons. Germline-derived CDR1 and CDR2 are SGHTA and FQGNSA. J was trimmed by 4 bases and V by 4 bases; bases with no gene match: 5. This CDR3 contains 14 residues. The sequencing used peripheral blood, collected in the first trimester of pregnancy. The TCR was taken from a female donor in good health, enrolled as a control in a pregnancy study. The gene calls are TRBV7-2 and TRBJ2-7, with 9 bases matching TRBD1. In DNA form, the CDR3 reads TGTGCCAGCAGCTCGGACAGGGGCCCATACGAGCAGTACTTC. It yields the protein CASSSDRGPYEQYF.